One and the same sample provided the 3 T cell receptor beta chains below, sequenced in a study of T cell responses to AZD1222 COVID-19 vaccine. Only in-frame clones appear in the TCRdb table, and some are missing; sequencing was by immunoSEQ multiplex PCR. The data contain approximately 150,000 clones, around 89% of them singletons. The input for sequencing was peripheral blood, taken on day 0 of AZD1222 vaccination. The receptors shown here come from an adult in good health.

J is TRBJ2-7 and V is TRBV7-9; D is tentatively TRBD1 or TRBD2 (6 bases each). Germline V gene data show CDR1 as SEHNR and CDR2 as FQNEAQ (reference sequence). The CDR3 loop spans 14 amino acids. Trimming removed 5 bases at V and 0 bases at J, with 11 bases between. The CDR3 here is CASSPEGGSYEQYF. The CDR3 nucleotides read TGTGCCAGCAGCCCCGAGGGGGGCTCCTACGAGCAGTACTTC.

This chain joins TRBV15 and TRBJ2-4, with 7 bases aligning to TRBD1. Germline V lookup: CDR1 LNHNV, CDR2 YYDKDF (reference sequence). This CDR3 spans 19 amino acids. The ends lost 0 bases at V and 0 bases at J; junction bases unmatched: 11. The CDR3 coding sequence is TGTGCCACCAGCAGAGACTGGGGGACAGCCGGATTAGCCAAAAACATTCAGTACTTC. Protein: CATSRDWGTAGLAKNIQYF.

The chain couples TRBV7-2 to TRBJ2-5, with D perhaps matching TRBD2 (6 bases). The V and J ends lost 5 bases and 0 bases respectively, with 16 bases between them. CDR1 is SGHTA and CDR2 is FQGNSA in the germline V gene. The CDR3 is 16 amino acids. The CDR3 here is CASSPVGTVYQETQYF. The CDR3 DNA sequence: TGTGCCAGCAGCCCCGTCGGGACTGTGTACCAAGAGACCCAGTACTTC.